This record looks at one T cell receptor beta chain sequence and its context. What it recognizes is unknown. The data belong to a study of T cell responses to AZD1222 COVID-19 vaccine. Overall study findings and caveats: Regions 160-218 and 743-854 held dominance among vaccine-associated CD4 TCRs, which spanned spike. The repertoires were collected only after the peak T cell response.

Assay used: immunoSEQ multiplex PCR; TCRdb lists only in-frame clones, some missing. The data contain roughly 120,000 clones, over 80% of them singletons. There are 12 residues in the CDR3. The V and J ends lost 2 bases and 3 bases respectively, with 2 bases between them. CDR1 and CDR2 from the germline V gene are SGHDN and FVKESK. Sequencing was performed on peripheral blood, taken 28 days after the second AZD1222 dose. V is TRBV14 and J is TRBJ1-5; D is undetermined. The receptor was isolated from an adult who received the AZD1222 COVID-19 vaccine. The CDR3 loop is CASSQNNQPQHF. Written as DNA, the CDR3 is TGTGCCAGCAGCCAAAACAATCAGCCCCAGCATTTT.